This T cell receptor (beta chain) originates from a study of low-dose radiotherapy and immunotherapy resistance in tumors. Study-level information: With fractions of 0.5 Gy given every 2 weeks, Cohort 1 accumulated a total of 6.5 Gy. Treatment of Cohort 2 consisted of 1 Gy per fraction every two weeks, amounting to 13 Gy over 26 weeks. Given every two weeks, intravenous cyclophosphamide 200 mg/m2 preceded radiation and immunotherapy by one day.

The time point here: before trial treatment. TRAV- and TRBV-specific primers were used for first-strand cDNA, which covered alpha and beta chains. Amplification of TCRs used a constant-region primer and V-primer adapter for around 18 PCR cycles. Each CDR3 protein is one row after TCRdb ran MiXCR on the reads. The table lists around 79,000 distinct CDR3 sequences, 15% to 20% of them singletons. Regarding this clonotype: This is likely an artifact of a read error, given a far larger clone one base away.

V was clipped by 5 bases and J by 9 bases, with 17 bases between them. Germline CDR1 and CDR2: WNHNN and SYGVQD (reference sequence). CDR3 size: 13 residues. The chain joins TRBV10-1 to TRBJ2-7; TRBD1 is a possible D gene (5 bases). The receptor's source is a male donor with prostate cancer. The specimen was PBMCs, collected before treatment. CDR3 sequence (DNA): TGCGCCAGCAGTAAGGGGTCGGACGTTGGGCAGTACTTC. Translated, it gives CASSKGSDVGQYF.